The rows below give T cell receptor beta chains drawn from one sample of a study of blood T cell repertoires in COVID-19. Assay used: immunoSEQ multiplex PCR; TCRdb lists only in-frame clones, some missing. The sample lists fewer than 250,000 clones, approximately 84% seen once, with 4% to 4.5% in the top ten. The sequenced sample was peripheral blood. These receptor sequences come from a man aged 45-65 years with acute or convalescent COVID-19. Both conserved end residues are part of each CDR3. D genes are given only for firm matches. Size is omitted from some rows. Given values are once, few, many or a class for expanded clones.

d_call j_call clone_size v_call cdr3_aa cdr3_nt
. TRBJ1-6 . TRBV19 CASTLIGGYNSPLHF TGTGCCAGTACCCTGATCGGGGGTTATAATTCACCCCTCCACTTT
. TRBJ2-7 . TRBV5-1 CASSPGHSYEQYF TGCGCCAGCAGCCCCGGACACTCCTACGAGCAGTACTTC
. TRBJ1-2 . TRBV7-9 CASSSQFRGQSHYGYTF TGTGCCAGCAGCTCCCAGTTTCGAGGACAGTCTCACTATGGCTACACCTTC
. TRBJ2-1 . TRBV11-3 CASSLEQGNEQFF TGTGCCAGCAGCTTAGAACAGGGCAATGAGCAGTTCTTC
TRBD2 TRBJ2-3 . TRBV5-1 CASSLIRLADSTDTQYF TGCGCCAGCAGCTTAATCCGACTAGCCGATAGCACAGATACGCAGTATTTT
TRBD1 TRBJ2-2 . TRBV7-6 CASSPRTGYTGELFF TGTGCCAGCAGCCCCAGGACAGGATACACCGGGGAGCTGTTTTTT
. TRBJ2-5 . TRBV5-1 CASSLLNREETQYF TGCGCCAGCAGCTTGCTAAACAGGGAAGAGACCCAGTACTTC
. TRBJ1-2 . TRBV6-4 CASPDSHYGYTF TGTGCCAGCCCGGACAGTCACTATGGCTACACCTTC
TRBD1 TRBJ1-5 once TRBV2 CASQRTGKGQPQHF TGTGCCAGCCAAAGGACAGGGAAGGGTCAGCCCCAGCATTTT
TRBD1 TRBJ2-1 . TRBV19 CASSITGTGGDEQFF TGTGCCAGTAGTATAACCGGGACAGGGGGCGATGAGCAGTTCTTC
. TRBJ2-1 . TRBV12-5 CASGLGSSYNEQFF TGTGCTAGTGGTTTGGGGAGCTCCTACAATGAGCAGTTCTTC
. TRBJ1-4 . TRBV4-1 CASSQVGQGREKLFF TGCGCCAGCAGCCAAGTGGGGCAGGGTAGGGAAAAACTGTTTTTT
. TRBJ1-2 . TRBV6-5 CASSPDSVGRGGYTF TGTGCCAGCAGTCCCGACTCCGTGGGGCGGGGTGGCTACACCTTC
TRBD1 TRBJ1-3 . TRBV18 CASSPDRSGNTIYF TGTGCCAGCTCACCGGACAGGTCTGGAAACACCATATATTTT
TRBD1 TRBJ1-2 once TRBV4-1 CASSQDRDSLNYGYTF TGCGCCAGCAGCCAAGATCGGGACAGCCTGAACTATGGCTACACCTTC
. TRBJ2-5 . TRBV29-1 CSVRTNQETQYF TGCAGCGTCCGGACTAACCAAGAGACCCAGTACTTC
. TRBJ1-2 . TRBV7-3 CASSLTGQYGYTF TGTGCCAGCAGCTTAACCGGACAGTATGGCTACACCTTC
. TRBJ2-1 . TRBV5-1 CASSPTPLDNEQFF TGCGCCAGCAGCCCCACACCACTAGACAATGAGCAGTTCTTC
TRBD2 TRBJ2-7 once TRBV2 CASVLGTSGGEQYF TGTGCCAGCGTTCTGGGGACTAGCGGGGGCGAGCAGTACTTC
. TRBJ1-5 . TRBV9 CASSGAPDKPQHF TGTGCCAGCAGCGGGGCCCCGGACAAGCCCCAGCATTTT
. TRBJ2-4 . TRBV12-5 CASGLVLRETSAKNIQYF TGTGCTAGTGGTTTGGTACTCCGGGAAACATCAGCCAAAAACATTCAGTACTTC
TRBD1 TRBJ1-1 . TRBV3-1/TRBV3-2 CASSQAGGRTEAFF TGTGCCAGCAGCCAAGCAGGGGGCCGCACTGAAGCTTTCTTT
TRBD1 TRBJ1-2 . TRBV12-3/TRBV12-4 CASRGTGLYGYTF TGTGCCAGCAGGGGGACAGGCCTCTATGGCTACACCTTC
TRBD1 TRBJ1-6 . TRBV6-4 CASSEGQANNSPLHF TGTGCCAGCAGTGAAGGACAGGCGAATAATTCACCCCTCCACTTT
. TRBJ2-7 . TRBV25-1 CASSPLDRQGGYEQYF TGTGCCAGCAGTCCCCTGGACCGCCAGGGAGGCTACGAGCAGTACTTC
TRBD1 TRBJ1-2 . TRBV3-1/TRBV3-2 CASSQVGQRNGYTF TGTGCCAGCAGCCAAGTGGGACAGAGGAATGGCTACACCTTC
. TRBJ2-1 . TRBV5-1 CASSSRTIPPEQFF TGCGCCAGCAGCTCGCGGACTATCCCCCCTGAGCAGTTCTTC
TRBD1 TRBJ1-5 . TRBV4-1 CASSQFLGTGYSNQPQHF TGCGCCAGCAGCCAATTCCTCGGGACAGGATATTCCAATCAGCCCCAGCATTTT
. TRBJ1-6 . TRBV7-6 CASSLQGSAGSPLHF TGTGCCAGCAGCTTACAGGGGAGTGCGGGTTCACCCCTCCACTTT
TRBD1 TRBJ1-3 . TRBV18 CASSSTPGTAGNTIYF TGTGCCAGCTCCTCAACCCCCGGGACAGCTGGAAACACCATATATTTT
. TRBJ1-5 . TRBV19 CASSIRPGTGPQPQHF TGTGCCAGTAGTATAAGGCCCGGCACAGGGCCTCAGCCCCAGCATTTT
. TRBJ1-4 once TRBV7-9 CASSSPRSATNEKLFF TGTGCCAGCAGCTCCCCTAGGAGTGCAACTAATGAAAAACTGTTTTTT
. TRBJ2-1 . TRBV7-8 CASSFPQSSYNEQFF TGTGCCAGCAGCTTCCCACAGAGCTCCTACAATGAGCAGTTCTTC
. TRBJ2-7 . TRBV7-9 CASSFGAANYEQYF TGTGCCAGCAGCTTTGGTGCGGCGAACTACGAGCAGTACTTC
TRBD1 TRBJ1-2 . TRBV5-4 CASSFDRGIYYGYTF TGTGCCAGCAGCTTCGACAGGGGGATCTACTATGGCTACACCTTC
. TRBJ1-1 . TRBV7-2 CASRSWGEIEAFF TGTGCCAGCCGAAGTTGGGGGGAAATTGAAGCTTTCTTT
. TRBJ1-5 . TRBV6-5 CASSPLVSNQPQHF TGTGCCAGCAGTCCCCTAGTTAGCAATCAGCCCCAGCATTTT
. TRBJ1-1 . TRBV6-5 CASSYSGGTAAFF TGTGCCAGCAGTTACTCGGGGGGAACTGCGGCTTTCTTT
. TRBJ1-1 . TRBV5-4 CASSPQSGRNTEAFF TGTGCCAGCAGCCCCCAGTCCGGGAGGAACACTGAAGCTTTCTTT
. TRBJ2-7 . TRBV5-1 CASSTTRMRGEQYF TGCGCCAGCAGCACCACCCGGATGCGAGGCGAGCAGTACTTC